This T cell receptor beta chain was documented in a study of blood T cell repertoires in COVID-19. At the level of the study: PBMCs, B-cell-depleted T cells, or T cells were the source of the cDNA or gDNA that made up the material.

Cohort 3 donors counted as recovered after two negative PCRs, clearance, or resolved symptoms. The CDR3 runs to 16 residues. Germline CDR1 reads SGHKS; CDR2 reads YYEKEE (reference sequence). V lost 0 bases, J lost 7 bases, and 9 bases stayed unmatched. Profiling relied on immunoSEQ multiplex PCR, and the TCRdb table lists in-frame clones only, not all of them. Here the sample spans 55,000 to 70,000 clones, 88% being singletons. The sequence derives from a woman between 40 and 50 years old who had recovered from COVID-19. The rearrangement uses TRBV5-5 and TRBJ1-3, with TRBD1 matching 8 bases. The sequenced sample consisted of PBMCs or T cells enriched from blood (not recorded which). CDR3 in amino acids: CASSLAGTGQHNTIYF. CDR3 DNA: TGTGCCAGCAGCTTGGCAGGGACAGGACAACACAACACCATATATTTT.